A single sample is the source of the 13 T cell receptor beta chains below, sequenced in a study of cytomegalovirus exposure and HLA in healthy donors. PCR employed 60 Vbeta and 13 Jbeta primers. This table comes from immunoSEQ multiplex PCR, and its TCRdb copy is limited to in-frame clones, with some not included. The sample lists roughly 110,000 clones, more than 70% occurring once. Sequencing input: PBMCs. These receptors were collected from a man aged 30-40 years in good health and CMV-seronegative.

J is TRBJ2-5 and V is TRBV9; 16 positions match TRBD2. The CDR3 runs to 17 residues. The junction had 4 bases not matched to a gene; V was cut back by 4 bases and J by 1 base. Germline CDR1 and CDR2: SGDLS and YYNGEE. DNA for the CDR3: TGTGCCAGCAGCCTAGGGACTAGCGGGAGGGCCCAAGAGACCCAGTACTTC. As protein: CASSLGTSGRAQETQYF.

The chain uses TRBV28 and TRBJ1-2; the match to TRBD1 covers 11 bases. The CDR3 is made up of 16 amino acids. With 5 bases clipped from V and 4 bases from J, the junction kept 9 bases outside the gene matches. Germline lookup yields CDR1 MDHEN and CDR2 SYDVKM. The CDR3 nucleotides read TGTGCCAGCAGTGGGGACAGGGGGAGTCTTGGCTATGGCTACACCTTC. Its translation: CASSGDRGSLGYGYTF.

This chain's CDR3 is CASSPGGHYNSPLHF. CDR3 DNA sequence: TGTGCCAGTAGTCCTGGGGGACACTATAATTCACCCCTCCACTTT. This chain uses TRBV19 with TRBJ1-6; D perhaps matches TRBD1 (6 bases). CDR3 length: 15 amino acids. Germline V CDR1 and CDR2: LNHDA, SQIVND (reference sequence). V lost 5 bases to trimming and J lost 3 bases, with 11 bases between them. The full variable domain, in which reference TRBV19 and TRBJ1-6 provide the parts outside the CDR3, is DGGITQSPKYLFRKEGQNVTLSCEQNLNHDAMYWYRQDPGQGLRLIYYSQIVNDFQKGDIAEGYSVSREKKESFPLTVTSAQKNPTAFYLCASSPGGHYNSPLHFGNGTRLTVT.

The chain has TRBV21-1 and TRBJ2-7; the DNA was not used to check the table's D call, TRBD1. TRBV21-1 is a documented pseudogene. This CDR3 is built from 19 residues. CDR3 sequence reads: CASKRFCTDNKITSYEQYF. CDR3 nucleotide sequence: TGTGCCAGCAAAAGGTTTTGCACGGACAACAAAATAACCTCCTACGAGCAGTACTTC.

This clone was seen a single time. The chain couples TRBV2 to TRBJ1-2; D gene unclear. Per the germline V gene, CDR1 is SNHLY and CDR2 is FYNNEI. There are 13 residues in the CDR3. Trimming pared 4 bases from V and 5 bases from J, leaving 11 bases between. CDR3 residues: CASSGFGVYGYTF. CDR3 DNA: TGTGCCAGCAGTGGGTTCGGGGTTTATGGCTACACCTTC.

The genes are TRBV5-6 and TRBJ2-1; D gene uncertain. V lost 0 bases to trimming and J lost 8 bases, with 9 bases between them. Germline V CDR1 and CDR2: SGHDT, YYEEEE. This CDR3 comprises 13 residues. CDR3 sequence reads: CASSLVRVHEQFF. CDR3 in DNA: TGTGCCAGCAGCTTGGTTAGAGTTCATGAGCAGTTCTTC. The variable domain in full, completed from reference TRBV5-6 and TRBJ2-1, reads DAGVTQSPTHLIKTRGQQVTLRCSPKSGHDTVSWYQQALGQGPQFIFQYYEEEERQRGNFPDRFSGHQFPNYSSELNVNALLLGDSALYLCASSLVRVHEQFFGPGTRLTVL.

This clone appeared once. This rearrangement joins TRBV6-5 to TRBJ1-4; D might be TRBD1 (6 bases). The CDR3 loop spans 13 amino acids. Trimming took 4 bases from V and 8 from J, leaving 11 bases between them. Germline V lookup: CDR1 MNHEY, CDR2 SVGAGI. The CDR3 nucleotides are TGTGCCAGCAGTTTGACCGGGACAGAAAAACTGTTTTTT. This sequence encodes CASSLTGTEKLFF.

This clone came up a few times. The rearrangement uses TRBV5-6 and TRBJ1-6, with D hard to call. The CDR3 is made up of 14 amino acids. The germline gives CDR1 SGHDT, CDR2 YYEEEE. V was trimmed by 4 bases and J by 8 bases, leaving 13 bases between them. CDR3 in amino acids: CASSPPGFDSPLHF. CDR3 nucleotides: TGTGCCAGCAGCCCCCCGGGTTTCGATTCACCCCTCCACTTT.

The CDR3 reads CSVEGRGRGGEETQYF. The CDR3 DNA sequence: TGCAGCGTTGAGGGCAGGGGGCGCGGGGGTGAAGAGACCCAGTACTTC. The V call is TRBV29-1, the J call TRBJ2-5; weak D call: TRBD1 (8 bases). Trimming took 3 bases from V and 3 from J, leaving 20 bases between them. Germline V gene lookup returns CDR1 SQVTM and CDR2 ANQGSEA. This CDR3 has 16 amino acids.

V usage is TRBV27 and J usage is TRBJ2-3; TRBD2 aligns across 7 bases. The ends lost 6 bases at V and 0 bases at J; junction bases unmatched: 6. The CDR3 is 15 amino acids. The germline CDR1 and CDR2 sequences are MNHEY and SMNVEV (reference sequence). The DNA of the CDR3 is TGTGCCAGCAGGGACCGGGACTATAGCACAGATACGCAGTATTTT. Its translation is CASRDRDYSTDTQYF.

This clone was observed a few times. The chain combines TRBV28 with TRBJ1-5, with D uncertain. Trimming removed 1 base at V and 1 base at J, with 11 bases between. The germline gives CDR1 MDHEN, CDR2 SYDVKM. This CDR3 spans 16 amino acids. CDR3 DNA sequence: TGTGCCAGCAGTTTATCAAACAGTCCCAGCAATCAGCCCCAGCATTTT. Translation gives CASSLSNSPSNQPQHF.

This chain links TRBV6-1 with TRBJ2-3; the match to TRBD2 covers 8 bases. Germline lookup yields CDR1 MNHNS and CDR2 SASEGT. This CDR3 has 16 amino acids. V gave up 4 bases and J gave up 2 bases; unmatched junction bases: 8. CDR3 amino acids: CASSAPGGASTDTQYF. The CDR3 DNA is TGTGCCAGCAGTGCACCGGGAGGGGCTTCCACAGATACGCAGTATTTT.

CDR3 in amino acids: CASRGQDYEQYF. The CDR3 DNA reads as TGTGCCAGCAGGGGACAGGACTACGAGCAGTACTTC. The chain employs TRBV2 and TRBJ2-7, with TRBD1 matching over 8 bases. The trim removed 6 bases at V and 3 bases at J, leaving 1 base unmatched. Per the germline V gene, CDR1 is SNHLY and CDR2 is FYNNEI. This CDR3 comprises 12 residues.